Included here is one T cell receptor beta chain sequence, with context. TCRdb's copy holds only in-frame clones and misses some; the assay was immunoSEQ multiplex PCR. The sample records 240,000 or so clones, 86% being singletons. The ends lost 6 bases at V and 0 bases at J; junction bases unmatched: 8. This CDR3 contains 16 residues. From germline, CDR1 is MDHEN and CDR2 SYDVKM. The data were obtained in a study of blood T cell repertoires in COVID-19. Study context: The samples span acute and convalescent COVID-19 from the United States, Italy and Spain.

This chain joins TRBV28 and TRBJ2-7, with 10 bases that match TRBD1. This TCR came from a man older than 75 with acute or convalescent COVID-19. The source material was peripheral blood. The CDR3 loop is CASRSPGTGVSYEQYF. The DNA for the CDR3 is TGTGCCAGCAGATCACCCGGGACAGGGGTCTCCTACGAGCAGTACTTC.